The next 5 T cell receptor beta chains were all read from a single sample in a study of blood T cell repertoires in COVID-19. Clones were sequenced by immunoSEQ multiplex PCR, and TCRdb holds only the in-frame ones, with some missing. The sample records about 200,000 clones, roughly 90% being singletons. The sequencing sample was made of peripheral blood. These receptor sequences come from a young man with active or convalescent COVID-19.

The chain recombines TRBV12-3 or TRBV12-4 with TRBJ1-1; D may be TRBD1 (5 bases). The CDR3 length is 13 residues. Trimming shortened V by 1 base and J by 7 bases, and 10 bases separated the two germline ends. CDR3 residues: CASSLGVQGEAFF. The CDR3 DNA sequence: TGTGCCAGCAGTTTAGGAGTTCAGGGTGAAGCTTTCTTT.

A few counts support this clone. The chain carries TRBV19 and TRBJ2-1; 11 bases line up with TRBD2. Losses at the gene ends were 7 bases for V and 5 bases for J; bases not matched to a gene: 7. Per germline, CDR1 LNHDA and CDR2 SQIVND (reference sequence). CDR3 length equals 15 residues. CDR3 sequence: CASNPLAGADNEQFF. The CDR3 DNA reads as TGTGCCAGTAACCCACTAGCGGGAGCGGACAATGAGCAGTTCTTC. Filled out from reference TRBV19 and TRBJ2-1, the complete variable domain reads DGGITQSPKYLFRKEGQNVTLSCEQNLNHDAMYWYRQDPGQGLRLIYYSQIVNDFQKGDIAEGYSVSREKKESFPLTVTSAQKNPTAFYLCASNPLAGADNEQFFGPGTRLTVL.

The CDR3 DNA reads TGCGCCAGCAGCCAGGAGGTTAATTCACCCCTCCACTTT. Its protein product is CASSQEVNSPLHF. The chain combines TRBV5-1 with TRBJ1-6; D not certain. Germline values: CDR1 SGHRS, CDR2 YFSETQ. V shed 4 bases and J shed 6 bases, with 8 bases lying between them. The CDR3 is 13 amino acids.

The J gene is TRBJ2-7, the V gene TRBV27; tentatively, D is TRBD1 (5 bases). Deletions cut 5 bases from V and 3 bases from J, with 14 bases between. Per the germline V gene, CDR1 is MNHEY and CDR2 is SMNVEV (reference sequence). The length of the CDR3 is 14 residues. CDR3 amino acids: CASSPSGRGYEQYF. As DNA, the CDR3 is TGTGCCAGCAGTCCGAGTGGTAGGGGCTACGAGCAGTACTTC.

The chain carries TRBV5-4 and TRBJ2-3; TRBD2 agrees at 14 bases. Germline trimming cut 4 bases from V and 0 bases from J; bases unmatched to any gene: 10. The germline V gene has CDR1 SGHNT and CDR2 YYREEE (reference sequence). The CDR3 spans 19 residues. CDR3 nucleotides: TGTGCCAGCAGCCAAGCCGGGACTAGCGGGAGAACTAGCACAGATACGCAGTATTTT. It specifies CASSQAGTSGRTSTDTQYF.